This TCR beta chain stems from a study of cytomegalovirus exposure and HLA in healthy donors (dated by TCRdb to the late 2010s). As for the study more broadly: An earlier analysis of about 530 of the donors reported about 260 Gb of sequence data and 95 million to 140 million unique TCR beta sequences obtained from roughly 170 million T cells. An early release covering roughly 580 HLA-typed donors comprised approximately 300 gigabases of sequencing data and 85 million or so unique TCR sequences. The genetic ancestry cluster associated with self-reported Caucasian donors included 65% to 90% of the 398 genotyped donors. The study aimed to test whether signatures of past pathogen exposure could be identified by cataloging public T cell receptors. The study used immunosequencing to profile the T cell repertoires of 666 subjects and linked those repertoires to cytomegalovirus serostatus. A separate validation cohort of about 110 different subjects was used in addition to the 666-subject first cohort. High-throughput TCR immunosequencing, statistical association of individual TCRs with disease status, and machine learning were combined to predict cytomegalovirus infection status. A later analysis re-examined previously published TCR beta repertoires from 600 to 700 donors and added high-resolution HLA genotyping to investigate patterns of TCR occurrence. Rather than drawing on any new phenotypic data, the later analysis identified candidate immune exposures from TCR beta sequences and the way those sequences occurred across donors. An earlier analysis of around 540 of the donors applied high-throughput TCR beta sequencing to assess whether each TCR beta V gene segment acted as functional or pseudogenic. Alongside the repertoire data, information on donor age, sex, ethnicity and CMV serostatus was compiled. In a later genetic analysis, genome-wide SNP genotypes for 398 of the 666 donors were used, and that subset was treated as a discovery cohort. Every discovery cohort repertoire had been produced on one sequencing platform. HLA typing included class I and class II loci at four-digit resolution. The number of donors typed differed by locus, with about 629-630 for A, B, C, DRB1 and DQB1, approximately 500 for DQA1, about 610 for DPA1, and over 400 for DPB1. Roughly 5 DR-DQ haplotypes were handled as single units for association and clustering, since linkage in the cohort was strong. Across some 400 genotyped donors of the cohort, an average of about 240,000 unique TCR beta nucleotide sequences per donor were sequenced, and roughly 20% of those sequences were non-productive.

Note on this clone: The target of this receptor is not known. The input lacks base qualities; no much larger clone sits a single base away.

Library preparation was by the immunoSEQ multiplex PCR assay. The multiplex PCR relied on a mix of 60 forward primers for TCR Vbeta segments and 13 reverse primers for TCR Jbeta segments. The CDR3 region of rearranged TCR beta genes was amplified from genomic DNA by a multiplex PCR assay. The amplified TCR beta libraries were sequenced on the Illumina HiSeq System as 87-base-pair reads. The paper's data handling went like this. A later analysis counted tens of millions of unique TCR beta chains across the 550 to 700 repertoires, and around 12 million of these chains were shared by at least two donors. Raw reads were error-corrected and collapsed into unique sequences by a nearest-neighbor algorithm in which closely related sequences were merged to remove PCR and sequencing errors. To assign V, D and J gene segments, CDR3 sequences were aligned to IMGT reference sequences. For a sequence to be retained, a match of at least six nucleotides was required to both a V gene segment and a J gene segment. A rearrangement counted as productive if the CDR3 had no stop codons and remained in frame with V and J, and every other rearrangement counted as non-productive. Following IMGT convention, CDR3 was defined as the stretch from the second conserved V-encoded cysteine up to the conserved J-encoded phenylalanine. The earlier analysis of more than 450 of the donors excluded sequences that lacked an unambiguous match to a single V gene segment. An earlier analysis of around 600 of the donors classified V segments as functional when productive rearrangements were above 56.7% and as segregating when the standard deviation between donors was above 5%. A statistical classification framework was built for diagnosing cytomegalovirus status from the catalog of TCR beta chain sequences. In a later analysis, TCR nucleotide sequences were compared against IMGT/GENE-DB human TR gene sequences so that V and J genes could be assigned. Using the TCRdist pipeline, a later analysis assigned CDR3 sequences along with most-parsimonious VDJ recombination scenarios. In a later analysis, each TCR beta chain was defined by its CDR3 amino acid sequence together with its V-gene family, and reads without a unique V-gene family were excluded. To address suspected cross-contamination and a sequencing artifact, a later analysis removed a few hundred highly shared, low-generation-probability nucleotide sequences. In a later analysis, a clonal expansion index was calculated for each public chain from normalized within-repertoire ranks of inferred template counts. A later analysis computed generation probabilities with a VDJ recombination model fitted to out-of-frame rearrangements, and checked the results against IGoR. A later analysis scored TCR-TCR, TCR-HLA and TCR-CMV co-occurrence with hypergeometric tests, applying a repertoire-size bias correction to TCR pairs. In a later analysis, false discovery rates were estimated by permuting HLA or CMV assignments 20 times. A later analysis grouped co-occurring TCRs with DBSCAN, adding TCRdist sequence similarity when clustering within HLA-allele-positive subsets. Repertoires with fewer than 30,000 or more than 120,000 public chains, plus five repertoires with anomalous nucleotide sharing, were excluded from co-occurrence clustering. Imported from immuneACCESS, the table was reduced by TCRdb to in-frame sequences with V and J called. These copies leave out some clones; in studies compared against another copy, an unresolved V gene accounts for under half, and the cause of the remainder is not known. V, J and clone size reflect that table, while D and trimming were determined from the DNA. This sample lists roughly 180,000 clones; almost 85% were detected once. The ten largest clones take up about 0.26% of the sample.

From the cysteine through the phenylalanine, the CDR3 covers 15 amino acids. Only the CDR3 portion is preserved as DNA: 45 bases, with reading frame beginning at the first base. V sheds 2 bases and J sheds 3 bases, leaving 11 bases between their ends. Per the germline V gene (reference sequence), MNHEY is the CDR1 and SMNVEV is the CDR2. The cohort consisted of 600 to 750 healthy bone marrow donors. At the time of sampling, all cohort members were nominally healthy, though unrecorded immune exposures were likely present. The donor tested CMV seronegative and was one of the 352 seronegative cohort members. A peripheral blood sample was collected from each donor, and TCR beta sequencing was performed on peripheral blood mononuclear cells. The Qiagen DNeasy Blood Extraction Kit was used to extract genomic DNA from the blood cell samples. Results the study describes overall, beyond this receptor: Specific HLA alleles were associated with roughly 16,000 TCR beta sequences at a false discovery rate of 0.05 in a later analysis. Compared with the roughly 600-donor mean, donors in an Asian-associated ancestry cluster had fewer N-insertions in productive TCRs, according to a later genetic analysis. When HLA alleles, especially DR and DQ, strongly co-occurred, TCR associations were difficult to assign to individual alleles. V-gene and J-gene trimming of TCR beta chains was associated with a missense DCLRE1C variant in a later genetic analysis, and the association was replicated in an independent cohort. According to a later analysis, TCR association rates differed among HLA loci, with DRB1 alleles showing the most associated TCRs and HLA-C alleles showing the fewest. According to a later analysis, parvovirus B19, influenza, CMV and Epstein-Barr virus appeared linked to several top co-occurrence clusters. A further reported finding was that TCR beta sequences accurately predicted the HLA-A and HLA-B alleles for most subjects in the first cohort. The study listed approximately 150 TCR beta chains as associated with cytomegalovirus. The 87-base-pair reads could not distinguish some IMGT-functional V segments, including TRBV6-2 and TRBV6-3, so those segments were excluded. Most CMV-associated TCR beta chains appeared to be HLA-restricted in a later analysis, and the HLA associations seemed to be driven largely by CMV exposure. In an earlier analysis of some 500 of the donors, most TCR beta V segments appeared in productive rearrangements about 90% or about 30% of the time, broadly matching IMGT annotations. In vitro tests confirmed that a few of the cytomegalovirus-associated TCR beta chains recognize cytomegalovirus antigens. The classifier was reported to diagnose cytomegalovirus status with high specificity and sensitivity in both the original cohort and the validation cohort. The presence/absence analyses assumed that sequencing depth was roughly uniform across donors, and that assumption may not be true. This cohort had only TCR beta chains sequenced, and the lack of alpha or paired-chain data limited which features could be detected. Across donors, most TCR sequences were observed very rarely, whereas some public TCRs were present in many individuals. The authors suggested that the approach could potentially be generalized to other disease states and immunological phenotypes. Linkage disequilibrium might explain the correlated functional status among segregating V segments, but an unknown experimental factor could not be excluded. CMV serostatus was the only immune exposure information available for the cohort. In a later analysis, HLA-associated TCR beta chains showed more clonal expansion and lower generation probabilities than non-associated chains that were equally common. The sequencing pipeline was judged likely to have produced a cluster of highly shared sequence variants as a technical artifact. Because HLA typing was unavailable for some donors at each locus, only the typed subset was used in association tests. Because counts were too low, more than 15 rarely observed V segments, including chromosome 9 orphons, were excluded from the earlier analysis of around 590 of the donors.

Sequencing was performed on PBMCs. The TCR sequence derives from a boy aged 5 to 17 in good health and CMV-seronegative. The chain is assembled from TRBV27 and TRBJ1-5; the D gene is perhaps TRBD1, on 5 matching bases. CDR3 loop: CASSLAPGINQPQHF. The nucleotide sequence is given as TGTGCCAGCAGTTTAGCCCCAGGGATCAATCAGCCCCAGCATTTT.